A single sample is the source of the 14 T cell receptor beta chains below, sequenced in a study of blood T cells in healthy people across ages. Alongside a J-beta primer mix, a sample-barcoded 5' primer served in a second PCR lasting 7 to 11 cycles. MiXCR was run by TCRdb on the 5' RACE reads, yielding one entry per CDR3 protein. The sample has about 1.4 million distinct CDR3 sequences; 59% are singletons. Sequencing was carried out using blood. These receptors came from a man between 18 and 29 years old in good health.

CDR3 sequence: CASSSGSVDTEAFF. Written as DNA, the CDR3 is TGTGCCAGCAGCTCGGGGTCGGTGGACACTGAAGCTTTCTTT. The rearrangement uses TRBV7-9 and TRBJ1-1; D gene uncertain. Trimming pared 4 bases from V and 3 bases from J, leaving 12 bases between. Germline CDR1 and CDR2: SEHNR and FQNEAQ (reference sequence). The CDR3 consists of 14 residues.

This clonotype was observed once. CDR3 in DNA: TGTGCCAGCAGCCAGGGACCAGCAGAGCAGTTCTTC. It specifies CASSQGPAEQFF. The V and J genes are TRBV3-1 and TRBJ2-1; D tentatively reads TRBD1 or TRBD2 (5 bases each). This CDR3 spans 12 amino acids. Germline V CDR1 and CDR2: LGHDT, YNNKEL (reference sequence). Deletions cut 3 bases from V and 10 bases from J, with 10 bases between.

CDR3 protein: CAISESGLAGREQFF. In nucleotides, the CDR3 is TGTGCCATCAGTGAGTCGGGACTAGCGGGGCGTGAGCAGTTCTTC. The chain recombines TRBV10-3 with TRBJ2-1; 13 bases map to TRBD2. Trimming at V came to 0 bases and at J to 9 bases, leaving 2 bases not matched to a gene. CDR1 and CDR2 (germline): ENHRY, SYGVKD. CDR3 size: 15 residues.

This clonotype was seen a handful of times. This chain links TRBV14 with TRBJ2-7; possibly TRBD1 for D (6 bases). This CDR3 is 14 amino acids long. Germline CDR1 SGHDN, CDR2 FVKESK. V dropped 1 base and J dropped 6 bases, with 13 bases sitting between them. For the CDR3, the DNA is TGTGCCAGCAGCCAAGGACAGGTGTGGTTCGAGCAGTACTTC. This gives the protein CASSQGQVWFEQYF.

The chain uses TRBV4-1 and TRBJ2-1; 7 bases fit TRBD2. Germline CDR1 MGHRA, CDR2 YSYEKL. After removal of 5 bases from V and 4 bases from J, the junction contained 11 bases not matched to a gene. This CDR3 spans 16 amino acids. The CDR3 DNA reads TGCGCCAGCAGCGTAACGACTGAGCGGGGATACAATGAGCAGTTCTTC. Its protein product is CASSVTTERGYNEQFF.

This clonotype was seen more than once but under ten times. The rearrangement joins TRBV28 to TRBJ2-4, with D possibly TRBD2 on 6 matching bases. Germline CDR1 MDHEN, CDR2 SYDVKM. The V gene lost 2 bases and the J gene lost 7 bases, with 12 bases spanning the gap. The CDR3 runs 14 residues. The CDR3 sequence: CASSLGGDGNIQYF. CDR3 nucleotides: TGTGCCAGCAGTTTAGGAGGGGATGGGAACATTCAGTACTTC. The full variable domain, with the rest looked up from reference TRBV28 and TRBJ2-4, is DVKVTQSSRYLVKRTGEKVFLECVQDMDHENMFWYRQDPGLGLRLIYFSYDVKMKEKGDIPEGYSVSREKKERFSLILESASTNQTSMYLCASSLGGDGNIQYFGAGTRLSVL.

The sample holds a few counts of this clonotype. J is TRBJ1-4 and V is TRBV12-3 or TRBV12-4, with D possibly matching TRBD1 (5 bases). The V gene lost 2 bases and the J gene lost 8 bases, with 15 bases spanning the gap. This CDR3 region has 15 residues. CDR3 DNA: TGTGCCAGCAGTTTATTGGACACGGGGAAGGAAAAACTGTTTTTT. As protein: CASSLLDTGKEKLFF.

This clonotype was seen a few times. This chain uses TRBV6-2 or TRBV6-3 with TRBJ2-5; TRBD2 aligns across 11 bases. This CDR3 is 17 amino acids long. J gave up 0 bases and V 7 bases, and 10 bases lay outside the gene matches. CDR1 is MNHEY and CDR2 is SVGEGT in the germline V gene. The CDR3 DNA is TGTGCCAGCAACCCTACTGGGACTAGCGGTAACCAAGAGACCCAGTACTTC. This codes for CASNPTGTSGNQETQYF.

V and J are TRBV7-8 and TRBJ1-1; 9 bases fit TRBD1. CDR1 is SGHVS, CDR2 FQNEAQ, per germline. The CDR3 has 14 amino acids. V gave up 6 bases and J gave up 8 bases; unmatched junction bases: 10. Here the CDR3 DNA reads TGTGCCAGCAGAGCCGGGACAGGGCAGGCGGAAGCTTTCTTT. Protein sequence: CASRAGTGQAEAFF.

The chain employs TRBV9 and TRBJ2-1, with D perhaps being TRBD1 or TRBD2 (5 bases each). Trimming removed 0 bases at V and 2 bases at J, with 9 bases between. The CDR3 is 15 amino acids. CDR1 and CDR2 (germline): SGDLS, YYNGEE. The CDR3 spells CASSVGGITYNEQFF. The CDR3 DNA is TGTGCCAGCAGCGTAGGGGGGATCACCTACAATGAGCAGTTCTTC.

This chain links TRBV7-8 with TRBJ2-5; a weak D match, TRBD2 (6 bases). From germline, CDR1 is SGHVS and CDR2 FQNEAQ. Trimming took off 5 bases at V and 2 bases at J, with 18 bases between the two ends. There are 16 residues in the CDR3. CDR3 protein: CASSITGGPQQETQYF. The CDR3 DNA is TGTGCCAGCAGCATCACAGGAGGGCCACAACAAGAGACCCAGTACTTC.

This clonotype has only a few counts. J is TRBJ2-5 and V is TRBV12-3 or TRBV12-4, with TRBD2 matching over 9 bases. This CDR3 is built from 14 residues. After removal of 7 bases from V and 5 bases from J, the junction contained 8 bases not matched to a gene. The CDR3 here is CASIRTSEGETQYF. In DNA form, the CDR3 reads TGTGCCAGCATTCGGACTAGCGAAGGCGAGACCCAGTACTTC.

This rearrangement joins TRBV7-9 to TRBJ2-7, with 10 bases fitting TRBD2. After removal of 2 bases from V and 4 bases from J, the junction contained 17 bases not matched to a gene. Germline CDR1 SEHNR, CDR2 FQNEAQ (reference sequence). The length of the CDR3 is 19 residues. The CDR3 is CASSLTPTGLAENFYEQYF. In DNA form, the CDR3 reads TGTGCCAGCAGCTTAACCCCGACCGGACTAGCGGAAAACTTTTACGAGCAGTACTTC.

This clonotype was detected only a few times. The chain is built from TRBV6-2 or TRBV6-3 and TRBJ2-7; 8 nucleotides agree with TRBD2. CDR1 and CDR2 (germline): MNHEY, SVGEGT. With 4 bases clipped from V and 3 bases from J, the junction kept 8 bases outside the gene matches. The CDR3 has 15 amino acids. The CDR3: CASSSASGFSYEQYF. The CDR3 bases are TGTGCCAGCAGTTCAGCTAGCGGGTTTAGCTACGAGCAGTACTTC.